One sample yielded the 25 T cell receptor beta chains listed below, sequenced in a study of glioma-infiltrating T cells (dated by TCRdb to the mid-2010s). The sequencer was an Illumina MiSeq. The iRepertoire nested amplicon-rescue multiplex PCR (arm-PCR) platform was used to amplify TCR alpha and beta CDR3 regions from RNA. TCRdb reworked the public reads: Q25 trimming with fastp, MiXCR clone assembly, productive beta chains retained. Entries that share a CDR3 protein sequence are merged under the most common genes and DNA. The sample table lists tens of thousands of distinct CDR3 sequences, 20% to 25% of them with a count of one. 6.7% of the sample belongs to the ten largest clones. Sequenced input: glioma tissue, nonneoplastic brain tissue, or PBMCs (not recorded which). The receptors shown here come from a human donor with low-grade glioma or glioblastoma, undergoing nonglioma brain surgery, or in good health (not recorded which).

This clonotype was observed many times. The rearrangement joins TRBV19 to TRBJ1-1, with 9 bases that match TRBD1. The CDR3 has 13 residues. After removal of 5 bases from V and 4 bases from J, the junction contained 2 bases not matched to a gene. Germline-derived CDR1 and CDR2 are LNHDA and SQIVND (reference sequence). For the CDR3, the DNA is TGTGCCAGTAGTTGGGACAGGGCCACTGAAGCTTTCTTT. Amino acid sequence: CASSWDRATEAFF.

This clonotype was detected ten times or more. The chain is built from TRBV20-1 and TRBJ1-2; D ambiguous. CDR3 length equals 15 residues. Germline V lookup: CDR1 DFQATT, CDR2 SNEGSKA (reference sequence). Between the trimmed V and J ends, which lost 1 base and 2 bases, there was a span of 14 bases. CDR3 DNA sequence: TGCAGTGCTAGAGGAGGCGGGAGCCCAAACTATGGCTACACCTTC. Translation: CSARGGGSPNYGYTF.

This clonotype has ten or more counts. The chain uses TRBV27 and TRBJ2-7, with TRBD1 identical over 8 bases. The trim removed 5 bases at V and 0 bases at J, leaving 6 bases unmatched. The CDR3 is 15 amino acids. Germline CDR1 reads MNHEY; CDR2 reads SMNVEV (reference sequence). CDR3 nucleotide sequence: TGTGCCAGCAGTCCTGGACAGGGCCTCTCCTACGAGCAGTACTTC. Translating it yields CASSPGQGLSYEQYF.

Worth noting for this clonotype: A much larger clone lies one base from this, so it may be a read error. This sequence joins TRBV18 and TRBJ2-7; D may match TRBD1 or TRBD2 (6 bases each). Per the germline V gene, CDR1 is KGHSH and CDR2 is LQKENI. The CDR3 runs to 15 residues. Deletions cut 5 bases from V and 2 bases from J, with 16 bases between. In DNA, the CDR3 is TGTGCCAGCTCATCTGGAAAGGGGGGTCCCTACGAGCAGTACTTC. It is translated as CASSSGKGGPYEQYF.

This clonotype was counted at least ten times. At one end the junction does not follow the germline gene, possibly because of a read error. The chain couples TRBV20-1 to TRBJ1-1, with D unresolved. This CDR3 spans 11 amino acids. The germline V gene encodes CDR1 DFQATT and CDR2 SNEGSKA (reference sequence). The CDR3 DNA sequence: TGCAGTGCAAGAGTGAACACTGAAGCTTTCTTT. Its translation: CSARVNTEAFF.

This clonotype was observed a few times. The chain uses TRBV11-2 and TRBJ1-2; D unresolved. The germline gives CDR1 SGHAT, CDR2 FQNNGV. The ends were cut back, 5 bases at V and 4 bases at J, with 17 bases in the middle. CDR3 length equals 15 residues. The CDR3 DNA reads TGTGCCAGCAGCCCCCGTCGCTCACGGGGCTATGGCTACACCTTC. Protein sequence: CASSPRRSRGYGYTF.

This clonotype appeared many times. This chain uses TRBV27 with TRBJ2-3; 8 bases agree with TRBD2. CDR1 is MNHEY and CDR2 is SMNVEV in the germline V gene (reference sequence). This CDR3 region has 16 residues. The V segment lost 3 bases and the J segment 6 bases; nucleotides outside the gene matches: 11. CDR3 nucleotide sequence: TGTGCCAGCAGTTTCGGGGGGGTAGCCCTACACGATACGCAGTATTTT. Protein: CASSFGGVALHDTQYF.

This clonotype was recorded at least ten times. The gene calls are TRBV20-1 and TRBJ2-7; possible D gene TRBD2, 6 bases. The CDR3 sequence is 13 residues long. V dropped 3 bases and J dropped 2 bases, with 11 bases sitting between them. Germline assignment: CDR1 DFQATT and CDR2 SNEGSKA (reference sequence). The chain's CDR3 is CSASAGITYEQYF. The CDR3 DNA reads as TGCAGTGCTAGTGCGGGGATTACCTACGAGCAGTACTTC.

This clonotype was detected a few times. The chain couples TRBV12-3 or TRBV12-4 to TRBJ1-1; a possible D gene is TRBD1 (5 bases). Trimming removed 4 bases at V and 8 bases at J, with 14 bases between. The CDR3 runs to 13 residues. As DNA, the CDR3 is TGTGCCAGCAGTTCGGGACTGTTGGCCGAAGCTTTCTTT. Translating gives CASSSGLLAEAFF.

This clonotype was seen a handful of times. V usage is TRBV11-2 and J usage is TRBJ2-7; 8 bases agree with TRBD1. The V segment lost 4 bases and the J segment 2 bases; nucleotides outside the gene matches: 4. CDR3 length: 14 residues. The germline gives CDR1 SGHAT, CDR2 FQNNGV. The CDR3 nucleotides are TGTGCCAGCAGCTGGGGACAGGCGCCCTACGAGCAGTACTTC. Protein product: CASSWGQAPYEQYF. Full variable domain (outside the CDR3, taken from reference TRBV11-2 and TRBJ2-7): EAGVAQSPRYKIIEKRQSVAFWCNPISGHATLYWYQQILGQGPKLLIQFQNNGVVDDSQLPKDRFSAERLKGVDSTLKIQPAKLEDSAVYLCASSWGQAPYEQYFGPGTRLTVT.

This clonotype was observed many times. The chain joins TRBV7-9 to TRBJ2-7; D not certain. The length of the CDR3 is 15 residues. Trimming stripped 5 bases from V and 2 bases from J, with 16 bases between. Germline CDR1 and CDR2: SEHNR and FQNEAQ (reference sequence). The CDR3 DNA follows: TGTGCCAGCAGCCGCAGAATGGGGTTGGCCTACGAGCAGTACTTC. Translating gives CASSRRMGLAYEQYF.

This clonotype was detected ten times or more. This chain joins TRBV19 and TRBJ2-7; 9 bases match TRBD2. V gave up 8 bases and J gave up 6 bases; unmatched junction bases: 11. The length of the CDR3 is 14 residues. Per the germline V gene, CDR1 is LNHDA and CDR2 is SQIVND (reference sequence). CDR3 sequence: CASRQASGKVEQYF. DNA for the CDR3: TGTGCCAGTCGACAGGCTAGCGGGAAGGTCGAGCAGTACTTC.

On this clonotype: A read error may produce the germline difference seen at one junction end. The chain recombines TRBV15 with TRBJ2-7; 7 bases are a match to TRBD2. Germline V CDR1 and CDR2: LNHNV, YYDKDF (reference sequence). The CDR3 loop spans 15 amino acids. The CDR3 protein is CATSGELASSYEQYF. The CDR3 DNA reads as TGTGCCACCAGCGGAGAACTAGCGAGCTCCTACGAGCAGTACTTC.

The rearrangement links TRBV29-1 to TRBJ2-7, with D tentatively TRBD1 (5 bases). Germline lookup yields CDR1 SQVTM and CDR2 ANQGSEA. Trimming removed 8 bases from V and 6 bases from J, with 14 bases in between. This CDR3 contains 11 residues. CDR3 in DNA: TGCAGCATACGATGGGGCGGCGAGCAGTACTTC. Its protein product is CSIRWGGEQYF.

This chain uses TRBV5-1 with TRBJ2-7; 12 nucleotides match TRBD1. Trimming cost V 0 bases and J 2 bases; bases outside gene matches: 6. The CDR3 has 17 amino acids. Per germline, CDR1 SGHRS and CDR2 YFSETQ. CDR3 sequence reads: CASSLAGTGGPTYEQYF. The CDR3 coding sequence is TGCGCCAGCAGCTTGGCCGGGACAGGGGGCCCAACCTACGAGCAGTACTTC. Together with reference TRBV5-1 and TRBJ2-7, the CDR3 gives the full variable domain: KAGVTQTPRYLIKTRGQQVTLSCSPISGHRSVSWYQQTPGQGLQFLFEYFSETQRNKGNFPGRFSGRQFSNSRSEMNVSTLELGDSALYLCASSLAGTGGPTYEQYFGPGTRLTVT.

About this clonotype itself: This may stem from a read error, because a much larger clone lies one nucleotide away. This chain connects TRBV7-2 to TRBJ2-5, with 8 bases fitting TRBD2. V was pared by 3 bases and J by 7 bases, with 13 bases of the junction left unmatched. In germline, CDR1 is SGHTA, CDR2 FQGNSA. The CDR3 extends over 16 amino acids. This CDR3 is CASSLSGGGLKGTQYF. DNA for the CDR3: TGTGCCAGCAGCTTGTCAGGCGGGGGGCTTAAAGGGACCCAGTACTTC. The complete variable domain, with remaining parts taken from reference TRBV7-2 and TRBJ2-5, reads GAGVSQSPSNKVTEKGKDVELRCDPISGHTALYWYRQSLGQGLEFLIYFQGNSAPDKSGLPSDRFSAERTGGSVSTLTIQRTQQEDSAVYLCASSLSGGGLKGTQYFGPGTRLLVL.

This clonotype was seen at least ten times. CDR3 region: CASSPLITPYRGPSGPAKNIQYF. In DNA, the CDR3 is TGCGCCAGCAGCCCCCTTATAACCCCATATAGGGGCCCTAGTGGTCCGGCCAAAAACATTCAGTACTTC. The chain combines TRBV4-1 with TRBJ2-4; weak D call: TRBD1 (5 bases). The CDR3 sequence is 23 residues long. V was cut by 4 bases and J by 1 base, with 35 bases left in between. Germline CDR1 MGHRA, CDR2 YSYEKL.

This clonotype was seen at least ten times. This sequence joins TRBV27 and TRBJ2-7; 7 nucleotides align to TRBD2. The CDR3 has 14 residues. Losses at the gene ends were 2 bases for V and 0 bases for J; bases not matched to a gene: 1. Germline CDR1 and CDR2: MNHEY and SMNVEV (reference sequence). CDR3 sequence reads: CASSLGGSSYEQYF. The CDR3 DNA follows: TGTGCCAGCAGTTTAGGCGGGAGCTCCTACGAGCAGTACTTC.

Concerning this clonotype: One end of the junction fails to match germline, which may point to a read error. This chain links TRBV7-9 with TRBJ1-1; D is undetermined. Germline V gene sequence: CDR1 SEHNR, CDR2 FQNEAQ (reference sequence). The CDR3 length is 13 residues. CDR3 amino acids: CASSLSQNTGAFF. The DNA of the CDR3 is TGTGCCAGCAGCTTATCACAGAACACTGGAGCTTTCTTT.

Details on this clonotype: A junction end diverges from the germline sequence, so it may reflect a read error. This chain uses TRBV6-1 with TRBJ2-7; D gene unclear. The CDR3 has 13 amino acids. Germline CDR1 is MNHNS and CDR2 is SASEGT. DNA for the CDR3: TGCGCCAGCAGGACGCCGACTTCCTACGAGCAGTACTTC. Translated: CASRTPTSYEQYF.

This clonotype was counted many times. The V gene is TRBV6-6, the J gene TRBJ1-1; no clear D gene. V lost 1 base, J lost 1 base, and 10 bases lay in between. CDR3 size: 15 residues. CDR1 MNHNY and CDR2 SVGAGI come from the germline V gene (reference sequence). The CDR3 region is CASSYLPTSNTEAFF. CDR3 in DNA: TGTGCCAGCAGTTACTTGCCGACATCGAACACTGAAGCTTTCTTT.

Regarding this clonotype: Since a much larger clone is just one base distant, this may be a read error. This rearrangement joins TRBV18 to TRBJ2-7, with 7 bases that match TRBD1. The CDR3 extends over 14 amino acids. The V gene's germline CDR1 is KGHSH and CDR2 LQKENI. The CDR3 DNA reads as TGTGCCAGCTCACCACGAGGGACAGCCTACGAGGAGTACTTC. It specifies CASSPRGTAYEEYF.

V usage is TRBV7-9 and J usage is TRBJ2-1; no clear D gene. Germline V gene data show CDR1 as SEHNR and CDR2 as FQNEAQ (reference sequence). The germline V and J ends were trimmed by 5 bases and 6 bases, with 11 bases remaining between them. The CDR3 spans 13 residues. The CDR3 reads CASSPGWSNEQFF. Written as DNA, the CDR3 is TGTGCCAGCAGCCCCGGATGGAGCAATGAGCAGTTCTTC.

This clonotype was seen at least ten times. CDR3 DNA: TGTGCCAGCAGCTCCTACCGGGACATAGAAGGCTACACCTTC. It is translated as CASSSYRDIEGYTF. This chain uses TRBV7-9 with TRBJ1-2, with D perhaps matching TRBD1 (6 bases). Germline CDR1 and CDR2: SEHNR and FQNEAQ (reference sequence). V was pared by 4 bases and J by 8 bases, with 17 bases between. This CDR3 has 14 amino acids. The full variable domain, rest sourced from reference TRBV7-9 and TRBJ1-2, is DTGVSQNPRHKITKRGQNVTFRCDPISEHNRLYWYRQTLGQGPEFLTYFQNEAQLEKSRLLSDRFSAERPKGSFSTLEIQRTEQGDSAMYLCASSSYRDIEGYTFGSGTRLTVV.

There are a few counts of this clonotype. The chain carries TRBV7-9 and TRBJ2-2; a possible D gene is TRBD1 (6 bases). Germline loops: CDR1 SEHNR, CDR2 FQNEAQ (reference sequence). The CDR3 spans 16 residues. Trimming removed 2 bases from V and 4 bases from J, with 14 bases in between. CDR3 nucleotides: TGTGCCAGCAGCTTACGATCAGGGGCGGTCACCGGGGAGCTGTTTTTT. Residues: CASSLRSGAVTGELFF. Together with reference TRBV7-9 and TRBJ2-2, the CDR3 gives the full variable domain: DTGVSQNPRHKITKRGQNVTFRCDPISEHNRLYWYRQTLGQGPEFLTYFQNEAQLEKSRLLSDRFSAERPKGSFSTLEIQRTEQGDSAMYLCASSLRSGAVTGELFFGEGSRLTVL.